The entry that follows covers one TCR beta chain sequence. The V and J ends lost 4 bases and 5 bases respectively, with 14 bases between them. The CDR3 has 14 amino acids. Germline CDR1 is MDHEN and CDR2 is SYDVKM. The sample originates from a study of blood T cell repertoires in COVID-19. As for the study in general: Samples taken during acute and convalescent COVID-19 were collected in the United States, Italy and Spain.

Authors' methods: Reference gene primers were amplified, and this amplification served to estimate nucleated cell counts. TCRdb's copy holds only in-frame clones and misses some; the assay was immunoSEQ multiplex PCR. D and trimming come from the DNA, and the V and J calls and clone size come from that table. The sample includes around 250,000 clones, 65% to 90% of them seen just once. Sequences were obtained from peripheral blood. The receptor comes from a middle-aged man with active or convalescent COVID-19. The gene calls are TRBV28 and TRBJ1-1; D might be TRBD1 (6 bases). The CDR3 reads CASSSTGKRTEAFF. The CDR3 coding sequence is TGTGCCAGCAGTTCTACAGGGAAGAGGACTGAAGCTTTCTTT. Together with reference TRBV28 and TRBJ1-1, the CDR3 gives the full variable domain: DVKVTQSSRYLVKRTGEKVFLECVQDMDHENMFWYRQDPGLGLRLIYFSYDVKMKEKGDIPEGYSVSREKKERFSLILESASTNQTSMYLCASSSTGKRTEAFFGQGTRLTVV.